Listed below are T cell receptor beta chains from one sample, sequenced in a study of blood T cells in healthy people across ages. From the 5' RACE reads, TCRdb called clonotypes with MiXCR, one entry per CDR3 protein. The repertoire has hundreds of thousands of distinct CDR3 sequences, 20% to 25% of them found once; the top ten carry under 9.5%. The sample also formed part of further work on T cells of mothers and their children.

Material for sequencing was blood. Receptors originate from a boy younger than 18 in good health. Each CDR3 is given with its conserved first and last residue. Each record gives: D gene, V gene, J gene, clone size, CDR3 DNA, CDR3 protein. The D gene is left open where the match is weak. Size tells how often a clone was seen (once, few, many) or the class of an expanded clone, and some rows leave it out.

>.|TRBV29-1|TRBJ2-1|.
TGCAGCGTCCAGAGGGTAATCAATGAGCAGTTCTTC
CSVQRVINEQFF
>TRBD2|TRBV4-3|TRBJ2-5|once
TGCGCCAGCAGCCAAGATTATCCAGCGGGGGAAGAGACCCAGTACTTC
CASSQDYPAGEETQYF
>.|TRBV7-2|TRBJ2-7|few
TGTGCCAGCAGCTTAGTGGAAGGGCTCCACGAGCAGTACTTC
CASSLVEGLHEQYF
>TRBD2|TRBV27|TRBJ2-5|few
TGTGCCGCCGCCGGGAGCGGGGCGGGGGAGACCCAGTACTTC
CAAAGSGAGETQYF
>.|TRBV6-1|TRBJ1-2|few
TGTGCCAGCAACCCCTTGGGGGGACTCTATGGCTACACCTTC
CASNPLGGLYGYTF
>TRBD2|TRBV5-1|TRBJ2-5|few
TGCGCCAGCACGCCCCTAGCGGGGGCGGGGGAGACCCAGTACTTC
CASTPLAGAGETQYF
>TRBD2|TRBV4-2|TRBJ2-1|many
TGTGCCAGCAGCCAAGGGACTAGGGGATTGGATGAGCAGTTCTTC
CASSQGTRGLDEQFF
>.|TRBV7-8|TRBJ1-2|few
TGTGCCAGCAGCTTAGGGGCGCGGGGGAACTACACCTTC
CASSLGARGNYTF
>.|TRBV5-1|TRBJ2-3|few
TGCGCCAGCACTGAAGTAGATACGCAGTATTTT
CASTEVDTQYF
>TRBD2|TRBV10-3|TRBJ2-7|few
TGTGCCATCGCGGGGCGGGAGGGCTACGAGCAGTACTTC
CAIAGREGYEQYF
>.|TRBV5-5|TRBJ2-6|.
TGTGCCAGCAGCACCCAGCCATCCTTCCGGAGCTCTGGGGCCAACGTCCTGACTTTC
CASSTQPSFRSSGANVLTF
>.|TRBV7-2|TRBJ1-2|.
TGTGCCAGCAGCGCTAGCGTGGACTATGGCTACACCTTC
CASSASVDYGYTF
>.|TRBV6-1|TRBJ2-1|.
TGTGCCAGCAGCACACCAGGGGGGGGTATCTCCTACAATGAGCAGTTCTTC
CASSTPGGGISYNEQFF
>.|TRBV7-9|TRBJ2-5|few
TGTGCCAGCAGCTTGCCGGGACCGCAAGAGACCCAGTACTTC
CASSLPGPQETQYF
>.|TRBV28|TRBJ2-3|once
TGTGCCAGCAGTTTAGCGGAATTGACAGATACGCAGTATTTT
CASSLAELTDTQYF
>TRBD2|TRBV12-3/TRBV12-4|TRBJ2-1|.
TGTGCCAGCAACCTCTCTAGCGGGGGAGGCAATGAGCAGTTCTTC
CASNLSSGGGNEQFF
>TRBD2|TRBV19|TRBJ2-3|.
TGTGCCAGTAGTATATACGGACTAGCGGGACCAACCGCAGATACGCAGTATTTT
CASSIYGLAGPTADTQYF
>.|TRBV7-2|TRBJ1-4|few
TGTGCCAGCAGCCAGGAGACAGATAATGAAAAACTGTTTTTT
CASSQETDNEKLFF
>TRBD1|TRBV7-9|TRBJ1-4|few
TGTGCCAGCAGCTTCTCCGGGACAGTAGAAAAACTGTTTTTT
CASSFSGTVEKLFF
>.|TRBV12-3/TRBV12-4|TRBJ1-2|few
TGTGCCAGCAGTTCGGGACCGGGGGGCTACACCTTC
CASSSGPGGYTF
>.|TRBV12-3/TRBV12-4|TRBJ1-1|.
TGTGCCAGCAGTCCCCTGCGACTGAACACTGAAGCTTTCTTT
CASSPLRLNTEAFF
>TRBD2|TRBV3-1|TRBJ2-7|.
TGTGCCAGCAGCCAAAGAGCACAGCGGGAGGGCTACGAGCAGTACTTC
CASSQRAQREGYEQYF
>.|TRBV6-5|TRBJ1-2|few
TGTGCCAGCAGTTACTCGGGAGGTTCTGGCTACACCTTC
CASSYSGGSGYTF
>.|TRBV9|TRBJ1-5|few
TGTGCCAGCAGCGTTGGGGGCGCCGACAATCAGCCCCAGCATTTT
CASSVGGADNQPQHF
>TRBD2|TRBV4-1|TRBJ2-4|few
TGCGCCAGCAGCCCCGGACTAGCGGGACCTCGTTTAAAAAACATTCAGTACTTC
CASSPGLAGPRLKNIQYF
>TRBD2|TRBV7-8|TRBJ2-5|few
TGTGCCAGCAGCTTAGAGAGCGGGGGCTGGGGGACCCAGTACTTC
CASSLESGGWGTQYF
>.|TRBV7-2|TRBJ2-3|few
TGTGCCAGCAGCTTGGAACCCGAGGATACGCAGTATTTT
CASSLEPEDTQYF
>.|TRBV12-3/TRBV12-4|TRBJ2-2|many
TGTGCCAGCAGTTTAGGGGGGGACACCGGGGAGCTGTTTTTT
CASSLGGDTGELFF
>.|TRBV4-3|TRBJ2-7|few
TGCGCCAGCAGCCAAGATGCAGATAGTACCTACGAGCAGTACTTC
CASSQDADSTYEQYF
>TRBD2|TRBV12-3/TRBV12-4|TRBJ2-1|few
TGTGCCAGCAGTTTACAGCTAGCGGGGAGGGGTGAGCAGTTCTTC
CASSLQLAGRGEQFF
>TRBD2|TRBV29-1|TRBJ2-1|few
TGCAGCGGCGTACTAGCGGGAGTCATCAATGAGCAGTTCTTC
CSGVLAGVINEQFF
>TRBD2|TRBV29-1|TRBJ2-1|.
TGCAGCGCAGACTCGTTAGCGGGAGGACCAACCTACAATGAGCAGTTCTTC
CSADSLAGGPTYNEQFF
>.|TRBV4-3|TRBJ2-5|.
TGCGCCAGCAGCCGAGACAGGCTAGGACGAGAGACCCAGTACTTC
CASSRDRLGRETQYF
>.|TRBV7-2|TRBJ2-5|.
TGTGCCAGCAGCTCGACCATACTGGCGGGGGCCGGGGAGACCCAGTACTTC
CASSSTILAGAGETQYF
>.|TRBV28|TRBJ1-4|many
TGTGCCAGCAGTGGAGAACTTAATGAAAAACTGTTTTTT
CASSGELNEKLFF
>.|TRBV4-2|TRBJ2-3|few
TGTGCCAGCAGGCGTAGTGTGGTGTCTTGGGTTACGCAGTATTTT
CASRRSVVSWVTQYF
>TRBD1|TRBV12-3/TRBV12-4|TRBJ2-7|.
TGTGCCAGCAGTCTCCGTAGGACAGGGTCTAACGAGCAGTACTTC
CASSLRRTGSNEQYF
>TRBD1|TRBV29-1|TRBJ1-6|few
TGCAGCGTTGGACAGGGGGGAAATTCACCCCTCCACTTT
CSVGQGGNSPLHF
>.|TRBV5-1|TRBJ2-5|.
TGCGCCAGCAGCTTGGCCCTTGGGACGGGCAGTGAGACCCAGTACTTC
CASSLALGTGSETQYF
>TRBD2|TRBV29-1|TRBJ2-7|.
TGCTGCGTTGGGGGGACTAGCGCCACCTACGAGCAGTACTTC
CCVGGTSATYEQYF
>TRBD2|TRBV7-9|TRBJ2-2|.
TGTGCCAGCAGCACAAGCGGGACTAACACCGGGGAGCTGTTTTTT
CASSTSGTNTGELFF
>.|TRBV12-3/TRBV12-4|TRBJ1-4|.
TGTGCCAGCAGTTCCTCAGGGCTAACTAATGAAAAACTGTTTTTT
CASSSSGLTNEKLFF
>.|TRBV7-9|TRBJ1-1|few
TGTGCCAGCAGCTTAGAAGGGGTTGCGAACACTGAAGCTTTCTTT
CASSLEGVANTEAFF
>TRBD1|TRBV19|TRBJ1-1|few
TGTGCCAGTAGTAGAACCGGGACAGGGCGCACTGAAGCTTTCTTT
CASSRTGTGRTEAFF
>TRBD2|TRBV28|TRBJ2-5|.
TGTGCCAGCAGTGATAGCGGGAGTGCGGAGAAGACCCAGTACTTC
CASSDSGSAEKTQYF
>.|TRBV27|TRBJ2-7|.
TGTGCCAGCAGTACACCGGGACTCCGCTTCTACGAGCAGTACTTC
CASSTPGLRFYEQYF
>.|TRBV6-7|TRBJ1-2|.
TGTGCCAGCAGAAGGGTGATATGGGACGGCTACACCTTC
CASRRVIWDGYTF
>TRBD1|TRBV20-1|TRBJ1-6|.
TGCAGTGCTAGAGACGGAACAGGGGCCTTCGATTCACCCCTCCACTTT
CSARDGTGAFDSPLHF
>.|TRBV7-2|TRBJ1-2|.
TGTGCCAGCAGCTCCGGAGGATTTCCTAACTATGGCTACACCTTC
CASSSGGFPNYGYTF
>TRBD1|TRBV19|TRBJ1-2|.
TGTGCCAGTAGTATAGATTTTGAGGACAGGGCGAATGGCTACACCTTC
CASSIDFEDRANGYTF
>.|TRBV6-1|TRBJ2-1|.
TGTGCCAGCAATAGTTACTCCTACAATGAGCAGTTCTTC
CASNSYSYNEQFF
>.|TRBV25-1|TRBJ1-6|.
TGTGCCAGCAGTGAATTGGAGGGGTGGAATTCACCCCTCCACTTT
CASSELEGWNSPLHF
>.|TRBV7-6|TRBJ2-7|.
TGTGCCAGCAGCTTTTCTGGGATTGAAGAGCAGTACTTC
CASSFSGIEEQYF
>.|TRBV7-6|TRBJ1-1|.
TGTGCCAGCAGCATCACCCAAGGAGGGGACGCTTTCTTT
CASSITQGGDAFF